The 2 T cell receptor beta chains given below trace back to one sample, sequenced in a study of Tregs in tolerant kidney transplant recipients. The table came from immunoSEQ multiplex PCR; TCRdb's copy has only in-frame clones and leaves some out. The sample has roughly 80,000 clones; 80% to 95% are singletons. Sequences were derived from Tregs from blood, sampled before the transplant. These TCRs come from a human donor who received a combined kidney and bone marrow transplant.

The chain links TRBV4-2 to TRBJ1-1; unclear D gene. The length of the CDR3 is 13 residues. Germline V lookup: CDR1 LGHNA, CDR2 YNFKEQ. V shed 0 bases and J shed 0 bases, with 2 bases lying between them. This chain's CDR3 is CASSQEMNTEAFF. DNA for the CDR3: TGTGCCAGCAGCCAAGAGATGAACACTGAAGCTTTCTTT.

This chain uses TRBV19 with TRBJ1-1; D is possibly TRBD1 (5 bases). V was shortened by 4 bases and J by 8 bases, with 14 bases between the two germline ends. Germline V gene data show CDR1 as LNHDA and CDR2 as SQIVND (reference sequence). This CDR3 has 13 residues. CDR3 residues: CASSTSGGSEAFF. The CDR3 DNA sequence: TGTGCCAGTAGTACCTCGGGGGGGTCAGAAGCTTTCTTT.